The clone carrying this TCR beta chain was seen ten or more times. The data derive from a study of T cells in Graves' hyperthyroidism and ophthalmopathy. On the study more broadly: Peripheral blood draws took place at initial diagnosis, ahead of any treatment.

Thyroid ultrasound, orbital computed tomography, clinical symptoms, and serum thyroxine and TRAb underpinned diagnoses. PBMCs were sourced from over 8.5 ml fresh peripheral blood. Using RNA transcripts as the source, TCR beta CDR3 regions were amplified. With the HTBI primer set, the TCR CDR3 went through a first round of RT-PCR. TCRdb re-analysed the multiplex PCR reads in MiXCR, keeping a single row per CDR3 protein. The data contain hundreds of thousands of distinct CDR3 sequences, roughly 15% of them singletons. The CDR3 contains 15 residues. V dropped 1 base and J dropped 7 bases, with 13 bases sitting between them. CDR1 is MDHEN, CDR2 SYDVKM, per germline.

Sample: blood. V and J are TRBV28 and TRBJ1-4; no clear D gene. This clonotype was sampled from a man aged 18 to 29 with Graves' ophthalmopathy. The CDR3, as DNA: TGTGCCAGCAGTTTATCAGACCCTGGCGGTGAAAAACTGTTTTTT. As protein: CASSLSDPGGEKLFF.